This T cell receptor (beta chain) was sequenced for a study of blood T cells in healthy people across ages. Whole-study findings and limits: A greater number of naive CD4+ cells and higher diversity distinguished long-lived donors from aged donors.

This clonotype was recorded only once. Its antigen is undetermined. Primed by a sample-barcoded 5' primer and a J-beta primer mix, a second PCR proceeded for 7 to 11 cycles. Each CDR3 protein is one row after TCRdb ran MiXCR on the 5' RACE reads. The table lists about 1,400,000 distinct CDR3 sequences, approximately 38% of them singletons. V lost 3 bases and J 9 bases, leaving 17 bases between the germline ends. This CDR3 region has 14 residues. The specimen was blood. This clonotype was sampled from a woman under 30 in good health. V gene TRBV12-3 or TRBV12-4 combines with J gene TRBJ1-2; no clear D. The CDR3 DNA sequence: TGTGCCAGCAGTTTCGCGGCAGGTGGTATGAGCTACACCTTC. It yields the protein CASSFAAGGMSYTF.